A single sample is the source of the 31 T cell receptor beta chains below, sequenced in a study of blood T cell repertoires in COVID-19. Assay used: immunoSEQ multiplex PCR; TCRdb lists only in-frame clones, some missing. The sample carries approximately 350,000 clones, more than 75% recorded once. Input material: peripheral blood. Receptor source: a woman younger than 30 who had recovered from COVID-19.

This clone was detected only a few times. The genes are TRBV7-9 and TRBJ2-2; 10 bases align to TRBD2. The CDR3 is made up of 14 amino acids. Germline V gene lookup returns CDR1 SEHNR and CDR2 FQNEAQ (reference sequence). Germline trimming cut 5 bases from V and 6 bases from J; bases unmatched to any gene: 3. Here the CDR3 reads CASSRTSGPGELFF. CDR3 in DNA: TGTGCCAGCAGCCGGACTAGCGGCCCCGGGGAGCTGTTTTTT.

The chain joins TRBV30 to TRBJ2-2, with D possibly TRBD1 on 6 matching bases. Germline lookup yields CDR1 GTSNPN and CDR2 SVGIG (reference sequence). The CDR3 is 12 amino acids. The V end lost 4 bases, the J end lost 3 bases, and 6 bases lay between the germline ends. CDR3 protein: CAWNRDTGELFF. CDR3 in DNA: TGTGCCTGGAACAGGGACACCGGGGAGCTGTTTTTT.

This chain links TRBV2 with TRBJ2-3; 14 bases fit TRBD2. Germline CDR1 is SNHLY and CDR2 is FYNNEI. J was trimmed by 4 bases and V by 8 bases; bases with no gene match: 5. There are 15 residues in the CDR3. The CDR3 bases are TGTGCCAGCGGGACTAGCGGGAGCGTGGCAGATACGCAGTATTTT. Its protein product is CASGTSGSVADTQYF. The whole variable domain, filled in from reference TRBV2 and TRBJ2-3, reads EPEVTQTPSHQVTQMGQEVILRCVPISNHLYFYWYRQILGQKVEFLVSFYNNEISEKSEIFDDQFSVERPDGSNFTLKIRSTKLEDSAMYFCASGTSGSVADTQYFGPGTRLTVL.

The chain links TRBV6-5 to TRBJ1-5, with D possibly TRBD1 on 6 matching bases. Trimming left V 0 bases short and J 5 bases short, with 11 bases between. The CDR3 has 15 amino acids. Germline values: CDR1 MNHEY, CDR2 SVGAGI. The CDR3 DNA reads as TGTGCCAGCAGTTACTCGAACAGGGTGGATCAGCCCCAGCATTTT. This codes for CASSYSNRVDQPQHF.

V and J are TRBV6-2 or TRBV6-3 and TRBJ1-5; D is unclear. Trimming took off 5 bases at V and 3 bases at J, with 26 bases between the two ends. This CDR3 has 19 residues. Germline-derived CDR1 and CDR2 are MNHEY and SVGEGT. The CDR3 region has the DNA TGTGCCAGCAGTATTCGCGGAGGGCAAAGCCATGACACCAATCAGCCCCAGCATTTT. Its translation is CASSIRGGQSHDTNQPQHF.

The CDR3 region has the DNA TGTGCCAGCAGCGTAGGGTTTCGGACAGGGGCCCAAGAGACCCAGTACTTC. This codes for CASSVGFRTGAQETQYF. V and J are TRBV9 and TRBJ2-5, with TRBD1 identical over 9 bases. Germline loops: CDR1 SGDLS, CDR2 YYNGEE. V was clipped by 0 bases and J by 1 base; unmatched bases: 7. This CDR3 spans 17 amino acids.

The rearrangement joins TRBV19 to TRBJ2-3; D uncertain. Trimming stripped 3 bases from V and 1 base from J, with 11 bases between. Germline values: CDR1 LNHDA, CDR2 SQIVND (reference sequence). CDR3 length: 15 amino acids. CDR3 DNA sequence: TGTGCCAGTAGTATCGATTTTCGGGGCACAGATACGCAGTATTTT. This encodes CASSIDFRGTDTQYF.

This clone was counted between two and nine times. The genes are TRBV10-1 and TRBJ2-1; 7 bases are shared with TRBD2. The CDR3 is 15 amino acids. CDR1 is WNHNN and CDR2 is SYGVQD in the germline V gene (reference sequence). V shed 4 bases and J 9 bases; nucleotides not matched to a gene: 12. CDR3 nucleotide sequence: TGCGCCAGCAGTGCGGTTGAGACTAGCAGGGCTGAGCAGTTCTTC. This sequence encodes CASSAVETSRAEQFF.

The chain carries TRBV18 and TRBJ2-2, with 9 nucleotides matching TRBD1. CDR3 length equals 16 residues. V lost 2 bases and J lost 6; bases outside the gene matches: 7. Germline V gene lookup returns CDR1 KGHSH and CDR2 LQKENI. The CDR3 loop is CASSPGTGSSAGELFF. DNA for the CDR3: TGTGCCAGCTCACCAGGGACAGGGAGTTCGGCCGGGGAGCTGTTTTTT.

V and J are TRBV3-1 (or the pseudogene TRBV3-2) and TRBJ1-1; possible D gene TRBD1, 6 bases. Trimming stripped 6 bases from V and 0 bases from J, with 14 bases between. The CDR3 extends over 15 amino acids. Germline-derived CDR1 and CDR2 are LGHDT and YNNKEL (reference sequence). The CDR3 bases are TGTGCCAGCAGATTTTTGGACAGCCTGAACACTGAAGCTTTCTTT. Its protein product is CASRFLDSLNTEAFF.

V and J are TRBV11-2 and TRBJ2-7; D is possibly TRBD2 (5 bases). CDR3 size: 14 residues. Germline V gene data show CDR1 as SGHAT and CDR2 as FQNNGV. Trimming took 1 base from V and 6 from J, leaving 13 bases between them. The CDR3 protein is CASSLGRASGEQYV. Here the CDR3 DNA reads TGTGCCAGCAGCTTAGGTCGGGCCAGCGGCGAGCAGTACGTC.

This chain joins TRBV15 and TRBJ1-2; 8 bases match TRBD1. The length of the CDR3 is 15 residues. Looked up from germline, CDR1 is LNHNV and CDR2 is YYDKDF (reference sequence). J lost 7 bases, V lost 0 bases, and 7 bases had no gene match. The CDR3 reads CATSRDVGQGFGYTF. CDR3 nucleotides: TGTGCCACCAGCAGAGATGTAGGACAGGGTTTTGGCTACACCTTC.

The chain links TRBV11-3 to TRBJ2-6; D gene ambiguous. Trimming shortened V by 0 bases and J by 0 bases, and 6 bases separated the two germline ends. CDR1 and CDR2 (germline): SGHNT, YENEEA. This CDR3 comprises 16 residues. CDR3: CASSLDMSSGANVLTF. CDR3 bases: TGTGCCAGCAGCTTAGATATGAGCTCTGGGGCCAACGTCCTGACTTTC.

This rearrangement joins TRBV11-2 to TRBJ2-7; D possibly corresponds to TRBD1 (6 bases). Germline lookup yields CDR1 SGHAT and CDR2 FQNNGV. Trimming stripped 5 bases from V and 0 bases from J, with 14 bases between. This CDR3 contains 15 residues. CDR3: CASSPGVFPSYEQYV. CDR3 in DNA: TGTGCCAGCAGCCCAGGGGTCTTCCCCTCCTACGAGCAGTACGTC.

The CDR3 here is CASVTGGMTEAFF. CDR3 sequence (DNA): TGTGCCAGCGTGACAGGGGGCATGACTGAAGCTTTCTTT. V and J are TRBV21-1 and TRBJ1-1; TRBD1 is taken as the D call from the table, unchecked against the DNA. TRBV21-1 is an annotated pseudogene. This CDR3 is 13 amino acids long.

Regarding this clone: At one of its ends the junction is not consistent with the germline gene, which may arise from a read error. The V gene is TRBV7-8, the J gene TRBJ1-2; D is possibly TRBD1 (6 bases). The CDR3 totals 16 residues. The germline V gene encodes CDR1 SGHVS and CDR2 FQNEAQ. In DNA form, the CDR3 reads TGTGCCAGCAGCCTAGCCCGATCGGGGACAAACTATGGCTACACCTTC. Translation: CASSLARSGTNYGYTF.

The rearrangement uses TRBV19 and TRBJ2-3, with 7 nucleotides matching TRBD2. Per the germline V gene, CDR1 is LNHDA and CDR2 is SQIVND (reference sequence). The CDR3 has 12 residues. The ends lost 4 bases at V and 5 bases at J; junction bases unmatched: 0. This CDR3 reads CASSTSGDTQYF. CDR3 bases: TGTGCCAGTAGTACTAGCGGAGATACGCAGTATTTT.

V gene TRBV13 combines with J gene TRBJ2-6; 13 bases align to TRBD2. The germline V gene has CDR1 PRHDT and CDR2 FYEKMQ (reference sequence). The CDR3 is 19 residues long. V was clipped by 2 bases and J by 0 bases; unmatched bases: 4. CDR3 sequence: CASSLLGLAGSSGANVLTF. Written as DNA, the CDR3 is TGTGCCAGCAGCTTATTGGGACTAGCGGGATCCTCTGGGGCCAACGTCCTGACTTTC.

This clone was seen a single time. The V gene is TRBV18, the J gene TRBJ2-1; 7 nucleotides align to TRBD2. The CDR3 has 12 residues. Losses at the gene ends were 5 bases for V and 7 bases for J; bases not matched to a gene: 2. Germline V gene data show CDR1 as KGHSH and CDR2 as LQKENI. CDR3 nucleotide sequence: TGTGCCAGCTCAGACGGGGGGAATGAGCAGTTCTTC. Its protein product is CASSDGGNEQFF.

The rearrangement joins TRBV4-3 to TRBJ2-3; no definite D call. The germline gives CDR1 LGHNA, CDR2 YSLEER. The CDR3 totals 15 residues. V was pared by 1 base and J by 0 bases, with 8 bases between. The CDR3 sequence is CASSQVSASTDTQYF. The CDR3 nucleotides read TGCGCCAGCAGCCAAGTCAGTGCAAGCACAGATACGCAGTATTTT.

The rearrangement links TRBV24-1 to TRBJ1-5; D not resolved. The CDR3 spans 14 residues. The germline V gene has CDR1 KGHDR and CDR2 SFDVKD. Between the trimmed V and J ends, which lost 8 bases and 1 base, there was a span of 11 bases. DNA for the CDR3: TGTGCCACCAACGCCGGCGGGAGCAATCAGCCCCAGCATTTT. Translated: CATNAGGSNQPQHF.

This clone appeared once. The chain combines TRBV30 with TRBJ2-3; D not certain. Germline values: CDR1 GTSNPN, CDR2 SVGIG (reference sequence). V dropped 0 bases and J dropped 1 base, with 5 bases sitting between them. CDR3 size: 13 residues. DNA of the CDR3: TGTGCCTGGAGTGTCGCGGGCACAGATACGCAGTATTTT. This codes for CAWSVAGTDTQYF.

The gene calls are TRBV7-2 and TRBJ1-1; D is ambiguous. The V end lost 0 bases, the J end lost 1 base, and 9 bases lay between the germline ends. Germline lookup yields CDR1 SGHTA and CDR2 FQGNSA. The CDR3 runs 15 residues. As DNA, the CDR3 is TGTGCCAGCAGCTTAGCCGGGATTTCGAACACTGAAGCTTTCTTT. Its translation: CASSLAGISNTEAFF.

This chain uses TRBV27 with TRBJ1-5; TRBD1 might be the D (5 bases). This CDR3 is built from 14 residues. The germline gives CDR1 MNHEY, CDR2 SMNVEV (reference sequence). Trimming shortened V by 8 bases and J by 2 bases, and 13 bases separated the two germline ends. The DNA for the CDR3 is TGTGCCAGCTCCATGGGACTCGGCAATCAGCCCCAGCATTTT. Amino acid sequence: CASSMGLGNQPQHF.

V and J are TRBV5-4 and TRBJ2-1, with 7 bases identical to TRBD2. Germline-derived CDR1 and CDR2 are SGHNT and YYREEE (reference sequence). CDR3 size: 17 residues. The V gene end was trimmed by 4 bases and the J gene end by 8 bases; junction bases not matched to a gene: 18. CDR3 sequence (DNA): TGTGCCAGCAGCGTATCCCGGGACTACGACCTAGCCCATGAGCAGTTCTTC. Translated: CASSVSRDYDLAHEQFF.

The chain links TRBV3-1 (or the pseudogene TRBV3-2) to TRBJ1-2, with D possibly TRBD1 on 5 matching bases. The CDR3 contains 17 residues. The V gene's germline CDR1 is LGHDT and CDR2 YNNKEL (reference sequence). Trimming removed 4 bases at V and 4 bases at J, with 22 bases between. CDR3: CASSPGNFMGGSYGYTF. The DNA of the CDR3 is TGTGCCAGCAGCCCAGGAAACTTTATGGGGGGAAGCTATGGCTACACCTTC.

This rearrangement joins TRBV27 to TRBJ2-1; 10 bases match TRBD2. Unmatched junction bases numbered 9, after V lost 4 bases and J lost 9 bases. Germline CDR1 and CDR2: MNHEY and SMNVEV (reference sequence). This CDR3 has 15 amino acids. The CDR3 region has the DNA TGTGCCAGCAGTTACCTAGCGGGAGAACACGCTGAGCAGTTCTTC. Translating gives CASSYLAGEHAEQFF.

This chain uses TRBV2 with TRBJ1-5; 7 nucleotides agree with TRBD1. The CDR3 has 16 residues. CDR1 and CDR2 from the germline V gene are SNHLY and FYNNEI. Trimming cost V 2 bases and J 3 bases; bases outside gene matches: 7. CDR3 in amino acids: CASSEWRQGNNQPQHF. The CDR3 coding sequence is TGTGCCAGCAGTGAATGGCGACAGGGCAACAATCAGCCCCAGCATTTT.

The CDR3 region has the DNA TGCGCCAGCAGCTTGGGCCAGGATAGCAATCAGCCCCAGCATTTT. It is translated as CASSLGQDSNQPQHF. This chain uses TRBV5-1 with TRBJ1-5; D is unclear. V was cut by 0 bases and J by 0 bases, with 7 bases left in between. The CDR3 has 15 residues. Germline V gives CDR1 SGHRS, CDR2 YFSETQ.

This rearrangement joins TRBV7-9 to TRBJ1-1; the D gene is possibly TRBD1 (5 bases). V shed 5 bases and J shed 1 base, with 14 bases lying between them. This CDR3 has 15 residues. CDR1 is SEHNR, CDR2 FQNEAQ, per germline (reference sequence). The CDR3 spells CASSPRALANTEAFF. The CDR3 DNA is TGTGCCAGCAGCCCCAGGGCTTTGGCGAACACTGAAGCTTTCTTT.

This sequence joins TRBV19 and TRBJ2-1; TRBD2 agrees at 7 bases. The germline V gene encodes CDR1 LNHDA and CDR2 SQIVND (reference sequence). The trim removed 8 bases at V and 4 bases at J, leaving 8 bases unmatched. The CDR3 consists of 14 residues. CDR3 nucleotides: TGTGCCAGTGGAACCAACGGGGGGTACAATGAGCAGTTCTTC. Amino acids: CASGTNGGYNEQFF.